A single T cell receptor beta chain is shown here with its context. TCR beta CDR3 sequences were amplified from RNA transcripts. RT-PCR in the first round (using the HTBI primer set) targeted the TCR CDR3. TCRdb ran MiXCR on the multiplex PCR reads and lists one entry per CDR3 protein. The sample has 550,000 to 700,000 distinct CDR3 sequences, about 43% seen once. The data originate from a study of T cells in Graves' hyperthyroidism and ophthalmopathy. Patients were excluded for uncontrolled infection, other autoimmune disease, pregnancy or lactation. The CDR3 loop spans 19 amino acids. J was trimmed by 3 bases and V by 5 bases; bases with no gene match: 10. In germline, CDR1 is MGHDK, CDR2 SYGVNS.

The origin of this receptor is an adult woman with Graves' disease, either hyperthyroidism or ophthalmopathy (not recorded which). The specimen sequenced was peripheral blood or thyroid tissue (not recorded which). The rearrangement uses TRBV25-1 and TRBJ2-2; 15 bases agree with TRBD2. CDR3 in DNA: TGTGCCAGCAGTCCACGGACTAGCGGGAGGGCCTTGGACACCGGGGAGCTGTTTTTT. This gives the protein CASSPRTSGRALDTGELFF.